This TCR beta chain originates from a study of T-cell reconstitution after alpha-beta-depleted transplantation in children. This CDR3 is built from 15 residues. Trimming removed 4 bases from V and 0 bases from J; junction bases left unmatched: 5. Germline V gene lookup returns CDR1 MDHEN and CDR2 SYDVKM. Researchers prepared the TCRbeta library using unique molecular identifiers, the study reports. TCRdb re-called the PCR reads through MiXCR, storing one row per CDR3 protein. The sample contains hundreds of thousands of distinct CDR3 sequences, over 15% of which appear only once. The sequence derives from a human donor who donated a stem cell graft to a child with acute myeloid leukemia. The material sequenced was PBMCs from the stem cell graft donor, taken from the stem cell graft. The rearrangement uses TRBV28 and TRBJ1-1; 7 nucleotides align to TRBD1. The CDR3 nucleotides read TGTGCCAGCAGTTCAGGACAGGCGATGAACACTGAAGCTTTCTTT. Translating it yields CASSSGQAMNTEAFF.